This is a list of T cell receptor beta chains from one sample in a study of blood T cells in healthy people across ages. A single record per CDR3 protein comes from TCRdb applying MiXCR to the 5' RACE reads. The sample yields fewer than 1,200,000 distinct CDR3 sequences, 20% to 25% seen once. The same data also contributed to another study, on T cells of mothers and their children.

Sequenced sample: blood. These receptors were taken from a girl aged 2 to 9 in good health. Both conserved end residues are part of each CDR3. The order of the fields is CDR3 DNA, CDR3 protein, J gene, CDR3 length, V gene, D gene, clone size. D genes are given only for firm matches. Expanded clones get a size class; other rows say once, few or many, or leave the size out.

TGCAGCGTTCCGATAGCGGGAGGTAATGAGCAGTTCTTC | CSVPIAGGNEQFF | TRBJ2-1 | 13 | TRBV29-1 | TRBD2 | .
TGTGCCATCAAACCTAGCGGGACCGTTACCTACGAGCAGTACTTC | CAIKPSGTVTYEQYF | TRBJ2-7 | 15 | TRBV10-3 | TRBD2 | .
TGTGCCAGCAGCCAAGACCTAGCCCACGAGCAGTACTTC | CASSQDLAHEQYF | TRBJ2-7 | 13 | TRBV4-2 | . | few
TGCGCCAGCAGCTTGGTCCAGGGCGTCGACGAGCAGTACTTC | CASSLVQGVDEQYF | TRBJ2-7 | 14 | TRBV5-1 | . | .
TGCGCCAGCCATATTGGCGGACTAGCGGGAGTGGATGAGCAGTTCTTC | CASHIGGLAGVDEQFF | TRBJ2-1 | 16 | TRBV5-1 | TRBD2 | .
TGTGCCAGCAGTTCACCCGAGGCACCTAGGGTCACCGGGGAGCTGTTTTTT | CASSSPEAPRVTGELFF | TRBJ2-2 | 17 | TRBV12-3/TRBV12-4 | . | .
TGCGCCAGCAGCGGCAGGGAGTACGAGCAGTACTTC | CASSGREYEQYF | TRBJ2-7 | 12 | TRBV4-1 | . | .
TGTGCCAGCAGCCCGAACGGGGCGGAAGGGGATACGCAGTATTTT | CASSPNGAEGDTQYF | TRBJ2-3 | 15 | TRBV7-2 | . | .
TGTGCCAGCAGTTACCGCCGGGACAGGGGAAGCAATGAGCAGTTCTTC | CASSYRRDRGSNEQFF | TRBJ2-1 | 16 | TRBV6-5 | TRBD1 | .
TGCAGTGCTAGAGTTTGGGGGGGGGCTTATGGTCAAACAGATACGCAGTATTTT | CSARVWGGAYGQTDTQYF | TRBJ2-3 | 18 | TRBV20-1 | . | .
TGTGACAGCAGCCAAGAACGTCTAGCCGATACCTACAATGAGCAGTTCTTC | CDSSQERLADTYNEQFF | TRBJ2-1 | 17 | TRBV3-1 | . | .
TGTGCCAGTAGTATCCCGGCCGGATCCGCAGAGACCCAGTACTTC | CASSIPAGSAETQYF | TRBJ2-5 | 15 | TRBV19 | . | .
TGCAGTGCGGAACGGGACACCACCTACGAGCAGTACTTC | CSAERDTTYEQYF | TRBJ2-7 | 13 | TRBV20-1 | . | .
TGCGCCAGCAGCTTGGCGAGCGGGGGAAACACAGATACGCAGTATTTT | CASSLASGGNTDTQYF | TRBJ2-3 | 16 | TRBV5-1 | TRBD2 | .
TGCGCCAGCAGTTTAGCGGGAGGATATGAGCAGTTCTTC | CASSLAGGYEQFF | TRBJ2-1 | 13 | TRBV10-1 | TRBD2 | many
TGCAGTGCTAGACCTATAGCGGGAGTAGCGGATACGCAGTATTTT | CSARPIAGVADTQYF | TRBJ2-3 | 15 | TRBV20-1 | TRBD2 | .
TGCGCCAGCAGCTTGGCTCAGGTGCCCTCCAATGAGCAGTTCTTC | CASSLAQVPSNEQFF | TRBJ2-1 | 15 | TRBV5-1 | . | few
TGTGCCAGCAGTGAAGCGGCTTTCTATGGCTACACCTTC | CASSEAAFYGYTF | TRBJ1-2 | 13 | TRBV6-1 | . | .
TGTGCCAGCAGTACCCGTTGGGGCCGTCAGCCCCAGCATTTT | CASSTRWGRQPQHF | TRBJ1-5 | 14 | TRBV28 | . | .
TGTGCCAGCAGCTTACGGACTGAGGAGGGCTACACCTTC | CASSLRTEEGYTF | TRBJ1-2 | 13 | TRBV11-2 | . | few
TGTGCCAGCAGCCACAACGTCGTTAGCGAGCAGTACTTC | CASSHNVVSEQYF | TRBJ2-7 | 13 | TRBV3-1 | . | few
TGTGCCAGCAGATTAGGGGTAGATAATTCACCCCTCCACTTT | CASRLGVDNSPLHF | TRBJ1-6 | 14 | TRBV12-3/TRBV12-4 | . | .
TGCAGTGCTGGGGGGAAAAGCGAGCAGTACTTC | CSAGGKSEQYF | TRBJ2-7 | 11 | TRBV20-1 | . | .
TGCAGTGCTACCCCAACTTGGGGCCCAGGGAATGAGCAGTTCTTC | CSATPTWGPGNEQFF | TRBJ2-1 | 15 | TRBV20-1 | . | few
TGTGCCAGCAGTTTATTTCTAGCGACCCAAGAGACCCAGTACTTC | CASSLFLATQETQYF | TRBJ2-5 | 15 | TRBV27 | . | few
TGCAGTGCTAGAGCCCGGACTAGCGCTCCTCAATTC | CSARARTSAPQF | TRBJ2-7 | 12 | TRBV20-1 | TRBD2 | .
TGTGCCAGCAGTCCTGGACTAGTGGATGAGCAGTTCTTC | CASSPGLVDEQFF | TRBJ2-1 | 13 | TRBV13 | TRBD2 | .
TGTGCCAGCAGCGCGGGGACTAGCGAGAGCACAGATACGCAGTATTTT | CASSAGTSESTDTQYF | TRBJ2-3 | 16 | TRBV7-2 | TRBD2 | .
TGTGCCAGCAGTTTTGCCCCTACCGGGGAGCTGTTTTTT | CASSFAPTGELFF | TRBJ2-2 | 13 | TRBV12-3/TRBV12-4 | . | few
TGTGCCAGCAGTCCACCCCCCGGTAGGGGGGAGCAGTTCTTC | CASSPPPGRGEQFF | TRBJ2-1 | 14 | TRBV7-9 | . | few
TGTGCCAGCAGGGCGGACCCTCAAGAGACCCAGTACTTC | CASRADPQETQYF | TRBJ2-5 | 13 | TRBV12-3/TRBV12-4 | . | .
TGCGCCAGCAGCTTGGCCCCCGGGACCTTCAATGAGCAGTTCTTC | CASSLAPGTFNEQFF | TRBJ2-1 | 15 | TRBV5-1 | . | few
TGCGCCAGCAGCGACCTCTTAGCATGGCCAGATACGCAGTACTTT | CASSDLLAWPDTQYF | TRBJ2-3 | 15 | TRBV10-1 | . | .
TGCAGTGCGGGGTATGGACTAGGAGACTACGAGCAGTACTTC | CSAGYGLGDYEQYF | TRBJ2-7 | 14 | TRBV20-1 | TRBD2 | .
TGCGCCAGCAGCATGGGACAGGGGAATGAAAAACTGTTTTTT | CASSMGQGNEKLFF | TRBJ1-4 | 14 | TRBV5-1 | TRBD1 | .
TGTGCCAGCAGACCCCCCGTGGGTCATGAGCAGTTCTTC | CASRPPVGHEQFF | TRBJ2-1 | 13 | TRBV7-2 | . | once
TGTGCCAGCAGCTCTACAGGGATGACTGGAGCTTTCTTT | CASSSTGMTGAFF | TRBJ1-1 | 13 | TRBV7-2 | . | .
TGTGCCAGCAGTGAAAAGGGGATGGAAGGAACTGAGCAGTTCTTC | CASSEKGMEGTEQFF | TRBJ2-1 | 15 | TRBV6-1 | . | .
TGTGCCAGCAGCACCGACAGGTTGGGTTCCTACGAGCAGTACTTC | CASSTDRLGSYEQYF | TRBJ2-7 | 15 | TRBV28 | . | .
TGTGCCAGCAGCCAAGAACTCGGACTAGCTGAGTACAATGAGCAGTTCTTC | CASSQELGLAEYNEQFF | TRBJ2-1 | 17 | TRBV4-2 | TRBD2 | .
TGTGCCAGCAGTGTGCAGGGCTACTCTGGAAACACCATATATTTT | CASSVQGYSGNTIYF | TRBJ1-3 | 15 | TRBV6-1 | . | .
TGCGCCAGCAGCCAAGATCGGACAGGGATCCTTCTGAACGAGCAGTACTTC | CASSQDRTGILLNEQYF | TRBJ2-7 | 17 | TRBV4-3 | TRBD1 | few
TGTGCCAGCAGCCAAGATGGGCTCGTGGCCACAGATACGCAGTATTTT | CASSQDGLVATDTQYF | TRBJ2-3 | 16 | TRBV3-1 | . | few
TGTGCCAGCAGCGATCCTCCTAGAGACTACGAGCAGTACTTC | CASSDPPRDYEQYF | TRBJ2-7 | 14 | TRBV9 | . | few
TGCAGTGCTAGAGATGACCTCCGGAACTTTCAGTACTTC | CSARDDLRNFQYF | TRBJ2-4 | 13 | TRBV20-1 | . | .